This TCR beta chain appears in the sequencing data of a study of blood T cell repertoires in COVID-19. Study background: The study drew acute and convalescent COVID-19 samples from the United States, Italy and Spain. T cells, B-cell-depleted T cells, or PBMCs provided the cDNA or gDNA that served as material.

In the case of this clone: An end of the junction differs from the germline gene, which may be a read error.

As processed by the authors: Amplification of reference gene primers was used by the study to estimate nucleated cell counts. The assay was immunoSEQ multiplex PCR, and TCRdb's table has in-frame clones only and misses some. V and J calls and clone size are given by that table; D and trimming were obtained from the DNA. Here the sample spans fewer than 250,000 clones, around 88% being singletons. CDR3 length equals 11 residues. CDR1 is DFQATT and CDR2 is SNEGSKA in the germline V gene (reference sequence). This receptor was taken from a woman aged 45-59 years with acute or convalescent COVID-19. The sequencing input was peripheral blood. The chain is built from TRBV20-1 and TRBJ1-4; 8 nucleotides agree with TRBD1. In DNA form, the CDR3 reads TGCAGTGCTAGTCTCACAGGGGGAGAGGTTTTT. Encoded protein: CSASLTGGEVF.